This note documents a single T cell receptor (beta chain) sequence. The time point was: peripheral blood 6 weeks after treatment start. The study enrolled patients with locally advanced or metastatic urothelial carcinoma. This sample was included in a study of PD-L1 blockade in urothelial cancer. V gave up 3 bases and J gave up 14 bases; unmatched junction bases: 3. This CDR3 is built from 11 residues. Per germline, CDR1 KGHSH and CDR2 LQKENI. Clones were read by immunoSEQ multiplex PCR, and TCRdb kept only the in-frame ones, dropping some. Of about 36,000 clones in the sample, 84% were seen once. The TCR was taken from a man aged 35 to 55 with urothelial cancer. The chain couples TRBV18 to TRBJ2-1, with 8 bases that match TRBD1. The sample here was PBMCs, taken around atezolizumab (anti-PD-L1) treatment. The CDR3 DNA reads TGTGCCAGCTCACCTGGACAGGGTGAGTTCTTC. As protein: CASSPGQGEFF.